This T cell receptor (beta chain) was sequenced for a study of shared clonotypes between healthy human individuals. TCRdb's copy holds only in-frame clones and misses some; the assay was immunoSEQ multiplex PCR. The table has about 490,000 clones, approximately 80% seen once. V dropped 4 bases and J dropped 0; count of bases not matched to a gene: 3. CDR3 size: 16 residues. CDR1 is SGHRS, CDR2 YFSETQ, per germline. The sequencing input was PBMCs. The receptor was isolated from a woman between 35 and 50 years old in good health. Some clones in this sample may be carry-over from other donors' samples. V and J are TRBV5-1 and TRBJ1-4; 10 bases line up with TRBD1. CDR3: CASSPGQGATNEKLFF. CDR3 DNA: TGCGCCAGCAGCCCCGGACAGGGGGCAACTAATGAAAAACTGTTTTTT.